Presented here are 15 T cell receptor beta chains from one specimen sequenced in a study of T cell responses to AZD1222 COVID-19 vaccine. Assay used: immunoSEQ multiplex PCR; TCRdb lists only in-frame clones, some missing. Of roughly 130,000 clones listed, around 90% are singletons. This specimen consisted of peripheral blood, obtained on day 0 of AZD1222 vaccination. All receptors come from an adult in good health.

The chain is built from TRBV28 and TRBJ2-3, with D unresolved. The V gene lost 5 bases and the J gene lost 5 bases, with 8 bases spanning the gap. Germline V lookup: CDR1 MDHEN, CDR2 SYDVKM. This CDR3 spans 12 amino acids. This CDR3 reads CASSPLGDTQYF. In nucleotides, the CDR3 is TGTGCCAGCAGTCCGTTAGGAGATACGCAGTATTTT.

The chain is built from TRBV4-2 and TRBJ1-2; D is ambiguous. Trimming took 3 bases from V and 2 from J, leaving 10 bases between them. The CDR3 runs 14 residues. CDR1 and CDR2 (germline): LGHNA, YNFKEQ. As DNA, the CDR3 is TGTGCCAGCAGCCATGTGGGTCAAAACTATGGCTACACCTTC. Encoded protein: CASSHVGQNYGYTF.

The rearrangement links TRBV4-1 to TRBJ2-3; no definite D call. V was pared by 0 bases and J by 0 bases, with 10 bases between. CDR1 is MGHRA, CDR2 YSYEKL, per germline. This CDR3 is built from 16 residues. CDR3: CASSQDRSASTDTQYF. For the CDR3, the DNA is TGCGCCAGCAGCCAAGATCGGTCCGCCAGCACAGATACGCAGTATTTT.

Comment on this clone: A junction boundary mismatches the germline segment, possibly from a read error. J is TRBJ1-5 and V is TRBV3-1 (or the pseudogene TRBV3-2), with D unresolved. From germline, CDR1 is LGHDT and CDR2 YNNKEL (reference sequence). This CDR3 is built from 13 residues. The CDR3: CASSQDTATPRYF. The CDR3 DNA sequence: TGTGCCAGCAGCCAAGATACGGCGACCCCTAGGTATTTT.

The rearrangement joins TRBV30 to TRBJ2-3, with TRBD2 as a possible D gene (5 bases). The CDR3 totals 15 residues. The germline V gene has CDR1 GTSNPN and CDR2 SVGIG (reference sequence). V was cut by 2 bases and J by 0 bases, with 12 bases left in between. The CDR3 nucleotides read TGTGCCTGGAGTAACACCGGAGGTAGCACAGATACGCAGTATTTT. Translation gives CAWSNTGGSTDTQYF.

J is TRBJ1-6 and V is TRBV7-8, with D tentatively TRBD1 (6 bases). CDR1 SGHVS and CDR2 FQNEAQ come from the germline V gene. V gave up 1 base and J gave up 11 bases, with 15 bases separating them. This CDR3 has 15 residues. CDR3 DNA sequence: TGTGCCAGCAGCTTAGGTACAGGGAGGAATACACCCCTCCACTTT. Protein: CASSLGTGRNTPLHF.

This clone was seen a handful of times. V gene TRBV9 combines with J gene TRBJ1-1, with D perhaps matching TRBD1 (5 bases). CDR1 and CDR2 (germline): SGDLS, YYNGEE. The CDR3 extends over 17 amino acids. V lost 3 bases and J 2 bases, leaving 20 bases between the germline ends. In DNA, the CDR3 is TGTGCCAGCAGCGCCCTCGGGGGGGGACTCGAAAACACTGAAGCTTTCTTT. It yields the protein CASSALGGGLENTEAFF.

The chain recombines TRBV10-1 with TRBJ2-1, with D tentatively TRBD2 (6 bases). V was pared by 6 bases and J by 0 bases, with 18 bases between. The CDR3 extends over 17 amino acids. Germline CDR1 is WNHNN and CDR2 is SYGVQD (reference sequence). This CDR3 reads CASSDYSGPYSYNEQFF. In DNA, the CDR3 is TGCGCCAGCAGCGACTATAGCGGACCCTACTCCTACAATGAGCAGTTCTTC.

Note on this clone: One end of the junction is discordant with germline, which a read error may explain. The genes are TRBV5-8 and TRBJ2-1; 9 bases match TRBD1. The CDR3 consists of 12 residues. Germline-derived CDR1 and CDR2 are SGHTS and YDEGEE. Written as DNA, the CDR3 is TGTGCCAGCAGCTCTTACCGGGACAGGGTCGTCTTC. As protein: CASSSYRDRVVF.

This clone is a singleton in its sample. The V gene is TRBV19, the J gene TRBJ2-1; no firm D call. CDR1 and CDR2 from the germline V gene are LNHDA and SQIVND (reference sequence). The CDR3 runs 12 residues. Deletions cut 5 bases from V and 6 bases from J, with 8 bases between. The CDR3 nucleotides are TGTGCCAGTAGTGGGTCCGGCAATGAGCAGTTCTTC. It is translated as CASSGSGNEQFF.

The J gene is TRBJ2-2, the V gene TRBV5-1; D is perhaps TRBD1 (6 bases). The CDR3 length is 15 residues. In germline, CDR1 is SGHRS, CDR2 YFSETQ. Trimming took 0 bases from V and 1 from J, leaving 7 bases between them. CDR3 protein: CASSLGTVNTGELFF. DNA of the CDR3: TGCGCCAGCAGCTTGGGGACAGTGAACACCGGGGAGCTGTTTTTT.

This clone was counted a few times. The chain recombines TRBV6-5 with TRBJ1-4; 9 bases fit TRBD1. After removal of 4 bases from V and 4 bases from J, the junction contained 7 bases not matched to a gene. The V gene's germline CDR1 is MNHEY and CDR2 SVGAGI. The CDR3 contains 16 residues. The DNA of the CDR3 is TGTGCCAGCAGTTCTACAGGGGGCTGGAGTAATGAAAAACTGTTTTTT. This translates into CASSSTGGWSNEKLFF.

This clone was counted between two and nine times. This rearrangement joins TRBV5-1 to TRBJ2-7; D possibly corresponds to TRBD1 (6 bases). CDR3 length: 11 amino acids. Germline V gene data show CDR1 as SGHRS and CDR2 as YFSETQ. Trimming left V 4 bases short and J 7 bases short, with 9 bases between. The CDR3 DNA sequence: TGCGCCAGCAGCCTAGGGGGAGAGCAGTACTTC. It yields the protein CASSLGGEQYF.

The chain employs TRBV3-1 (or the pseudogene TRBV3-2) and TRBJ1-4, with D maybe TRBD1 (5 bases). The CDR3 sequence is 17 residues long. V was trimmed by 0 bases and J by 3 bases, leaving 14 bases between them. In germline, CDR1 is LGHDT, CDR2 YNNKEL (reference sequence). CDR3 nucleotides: TGTGCCAGCAGCCAAGATGCAGGGAGGGGTGCTAATGAAAAACTGTTTTTT. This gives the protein CASSQDAGRGANEKLFF.

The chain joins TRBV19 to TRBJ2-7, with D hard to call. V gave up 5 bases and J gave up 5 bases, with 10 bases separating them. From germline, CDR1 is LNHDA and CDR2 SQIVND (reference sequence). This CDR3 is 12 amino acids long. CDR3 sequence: CASSGNGDEQYF. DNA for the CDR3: TGTGCCAGTAGTGGGAATGGGGACGAGCAGTACTTC.